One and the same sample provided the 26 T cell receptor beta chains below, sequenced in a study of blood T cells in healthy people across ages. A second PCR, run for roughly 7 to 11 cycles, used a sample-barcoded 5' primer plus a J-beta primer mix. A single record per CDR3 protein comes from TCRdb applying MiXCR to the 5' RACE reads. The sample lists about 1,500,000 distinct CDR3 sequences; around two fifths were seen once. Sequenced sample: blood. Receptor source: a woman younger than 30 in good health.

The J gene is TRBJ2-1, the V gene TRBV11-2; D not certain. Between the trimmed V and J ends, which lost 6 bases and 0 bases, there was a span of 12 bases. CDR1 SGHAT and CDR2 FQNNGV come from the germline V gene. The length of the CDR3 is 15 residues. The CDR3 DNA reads TGTGCCAGCAGTACCGTCATGGGCTCCTACAATGAGCAGTTCTTC. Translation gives CASSTVMGSYNEQFF.

CDR3 residues: CASTVNRGLAKNIQYF. The CDR3 DNA reads TGTGCCAGCACCGTCAACAGGGGACTAGCCAAAAACATTCAGTACTTC. The rearrangement joins TRBV28 to TRBJ2-4; perhaps TRBD1 as D (7 bases). Trimming removed 7 bases at V and 0 bases at J, with 16 bases between. Germline V gene sequence: CDR1 MDHEN, CDR2 SYDVKM. CDR3 length equals 16 residues. The variable domain in full, completed from reference TRBV28 and TRBJ2-4, reads DVKVTQSSRYLVKRTGEKVFLECVQDMDHENMFWYRQDPGLGLRLIYFSYDVKMKEKGDIPEGYSVSREKKERFSLILESASTNQTSMYLCASTVNRGLAKNIQYFGAGTRLSVL.

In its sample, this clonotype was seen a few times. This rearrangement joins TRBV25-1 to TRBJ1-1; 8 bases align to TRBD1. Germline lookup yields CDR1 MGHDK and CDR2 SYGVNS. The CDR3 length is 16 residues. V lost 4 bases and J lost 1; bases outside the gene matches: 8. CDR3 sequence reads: CASSATGGTGNTEAFF. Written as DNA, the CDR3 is TGTGCCAGCAGTGCTACAGGGGGGACAGGGAACACTGAAGCTTTCTTT.

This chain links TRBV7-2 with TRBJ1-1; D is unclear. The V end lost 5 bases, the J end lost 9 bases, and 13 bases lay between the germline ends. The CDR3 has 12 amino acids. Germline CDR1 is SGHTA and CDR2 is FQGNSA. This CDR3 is CASSPRGVQAFF. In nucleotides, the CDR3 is TGTGCCAGCAGCCCCCGTGGAGTTCAAGCTTTCTTT.

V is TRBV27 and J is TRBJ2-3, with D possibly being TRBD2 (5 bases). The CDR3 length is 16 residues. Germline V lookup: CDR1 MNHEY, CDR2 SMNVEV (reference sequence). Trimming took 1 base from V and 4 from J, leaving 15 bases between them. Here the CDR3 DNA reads TGTGCCAGCAGTTTATTCGGGGAAACCAGAGCAGATACGCAGTATTTT. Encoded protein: CASSLFGETRADTQYF.

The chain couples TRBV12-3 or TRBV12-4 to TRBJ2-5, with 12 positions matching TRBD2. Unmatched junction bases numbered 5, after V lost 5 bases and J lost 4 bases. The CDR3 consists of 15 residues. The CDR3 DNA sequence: TGTGCCAGCAGTCGGACTAGCGGGGACCTAGAGACCCAGTACTTC. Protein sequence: CASSRTSGDLETQYF.

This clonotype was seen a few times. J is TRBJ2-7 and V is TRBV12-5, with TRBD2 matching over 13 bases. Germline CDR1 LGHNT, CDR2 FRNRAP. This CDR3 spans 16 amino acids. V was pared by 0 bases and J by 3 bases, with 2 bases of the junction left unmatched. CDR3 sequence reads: CASGLVGTSGIYEQYF. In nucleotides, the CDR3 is TGTGCTAGTGGTTTGGTAGGGACTAGCGGGATCTACGAGCAGTACTTC.

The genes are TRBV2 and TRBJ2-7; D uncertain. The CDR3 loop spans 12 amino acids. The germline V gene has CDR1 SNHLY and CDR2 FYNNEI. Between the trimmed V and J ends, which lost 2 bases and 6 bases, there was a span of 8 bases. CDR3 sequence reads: CASSEYRSEQYF. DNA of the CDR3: TGTGCCAGCAGTGAATACCGTAGCGAGCAGTACTTC. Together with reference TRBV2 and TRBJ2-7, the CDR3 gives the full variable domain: EPEVTQTPSHQVTQMGQEVILRCVPISNHLYFYWYRQILGQKVEFLVSFYNNEISEKSEIFDDQFSVERPDGSNFTLKIRSTKLEDSAMYFCASSEYRSEQYFGPGTRLTVT.

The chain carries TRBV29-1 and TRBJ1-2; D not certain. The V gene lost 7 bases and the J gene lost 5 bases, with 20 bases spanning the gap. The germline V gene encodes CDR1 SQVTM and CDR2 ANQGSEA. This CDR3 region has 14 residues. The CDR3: CSASFLEIKYGYTF. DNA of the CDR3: TGCAGCGCCTCTTTCCTAGAGATCAAATATGGCTACACCTTC. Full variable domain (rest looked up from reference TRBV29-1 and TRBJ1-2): SAVISQKPSRDICQRGTSLTIQCQVDSQVTMMFWYRQQPGQSLTLIATANQGSEATYESGFVIDKFPISRPNLTFSTLTVSNMSPEDSSIYLCSASFLEIKYGYTFGSGTRLTVV.

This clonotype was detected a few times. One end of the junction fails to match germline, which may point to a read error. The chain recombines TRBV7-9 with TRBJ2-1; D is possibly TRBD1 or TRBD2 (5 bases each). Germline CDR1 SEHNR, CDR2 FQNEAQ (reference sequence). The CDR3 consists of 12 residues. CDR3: CASSLVGTGQFF. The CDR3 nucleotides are TGTGCCAGTAGCTTAGTAGGGACGGGGCAGTTCTTC.

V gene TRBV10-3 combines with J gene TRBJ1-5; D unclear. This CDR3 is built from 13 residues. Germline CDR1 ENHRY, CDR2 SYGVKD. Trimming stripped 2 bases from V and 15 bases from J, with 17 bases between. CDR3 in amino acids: CAISEPGTGSRHF. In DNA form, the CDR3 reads TGTGCCATCAGTGAGCCCGGTACGGGTAGTAGGCATTTT.

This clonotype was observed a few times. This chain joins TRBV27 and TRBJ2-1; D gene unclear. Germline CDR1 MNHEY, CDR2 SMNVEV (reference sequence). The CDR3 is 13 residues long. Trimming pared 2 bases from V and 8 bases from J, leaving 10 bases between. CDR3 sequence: CASSLNGIDEQFF. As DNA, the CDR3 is TGTGCCAGCAGTTTAAACGGCATCGATGAGCAGTTCTTC.

The CDR3: CSARRLAGGNSYEQYF. Here the CDR3 DNA reads TGCAGTGCTAGACGCCTAGCGGGAGGGAACTCCTACGAGCAGTACTTC. V usage is TRBV20-1 and J usage is TRBJ2-7, with 12 nucleotides matching TRBD2. The CDR3 has 16 residues. CDR1 is DFQATT, CDR2 SNEGSKA, per germline (reference sequence). Trimming took 2 bases from V and 0 from J; bases not matched to a gene: 5.

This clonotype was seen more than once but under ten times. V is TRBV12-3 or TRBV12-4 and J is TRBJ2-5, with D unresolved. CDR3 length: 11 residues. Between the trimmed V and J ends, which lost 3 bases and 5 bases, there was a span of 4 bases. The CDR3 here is CASSFNETQYF. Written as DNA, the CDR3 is TGTGCCAGCAGTTTCAATGAGACCCAGTACTTC.

The CDR3 loop reads CATSPGTTETQYF. The CDR3 DNA follows: TGTGCCACCAGCCCCGGGACTACGGAGACCCAGTACTTC. The chain joins TRBV15 to TRBJ2-5, with 7 bases lining up with TRBD2. This CDR3 region has 13 residues. The ends lost 5 bases at V and 5 bases at J; junction bases unmatched: 5. The germline V gene has CDR1 LNHNV and CDR2 YYDKDF (reference sequence).

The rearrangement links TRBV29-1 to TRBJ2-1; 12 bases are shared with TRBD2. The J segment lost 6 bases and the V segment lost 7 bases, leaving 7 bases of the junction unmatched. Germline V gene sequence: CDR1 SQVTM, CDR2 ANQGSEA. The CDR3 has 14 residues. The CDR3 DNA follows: TGCAGCGCCACGACTAGCGGGGGATTCAATGAGCAGTTCTTC. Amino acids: CSATTSGGFNEQFF.

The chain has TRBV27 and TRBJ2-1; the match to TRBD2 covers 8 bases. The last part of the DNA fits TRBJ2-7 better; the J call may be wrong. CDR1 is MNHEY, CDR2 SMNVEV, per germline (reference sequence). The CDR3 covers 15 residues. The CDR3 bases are TGTGCCAGCAGCGGCGGGGGGACCTCCCACAATGAGCAGTACTTC. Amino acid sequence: CASSGGGTSHNEQYF.

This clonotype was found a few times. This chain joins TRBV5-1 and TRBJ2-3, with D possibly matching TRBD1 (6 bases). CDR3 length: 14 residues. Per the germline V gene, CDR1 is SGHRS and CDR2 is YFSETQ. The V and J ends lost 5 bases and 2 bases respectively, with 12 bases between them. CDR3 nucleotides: TGCGCCAGCAGTACAGGGCTTATCACAGATACGCAGTATTTT. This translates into CASSTGLITDTQYF.

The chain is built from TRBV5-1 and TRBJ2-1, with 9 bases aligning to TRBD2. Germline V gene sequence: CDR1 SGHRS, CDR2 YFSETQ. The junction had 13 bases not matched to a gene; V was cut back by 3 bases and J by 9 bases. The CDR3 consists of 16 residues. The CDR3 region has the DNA TGCGCCAGCAGCTCCCCCCCGGGACTAGCAAGGGGTGAGCAGTTCTTC. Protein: CASSSPPGLARGEQFF.

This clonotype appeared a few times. The CDR3 sequence is CASREGAGHQEQFF. The CDR3 nucleotides are TGTGCCAGCAGGGAAGGGGCAGGACACCAGGAGCAGTTCTTC. The rearrangement uses TRBV12-3 or TRBV12-4 and TRBJ2-1, with D perhaps matching TRBD1 (5 bases). Trimming left V 6 bases short and J 10 bases short, with 19 bases between. The CDR3 has 14 residues.

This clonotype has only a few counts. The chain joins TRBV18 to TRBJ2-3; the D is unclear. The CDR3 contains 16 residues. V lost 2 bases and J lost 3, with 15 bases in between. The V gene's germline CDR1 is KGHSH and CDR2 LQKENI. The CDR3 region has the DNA TGTGCCAGCTCACCATCAACCCCGGCCGTAACAGATACGCAGTATTTT. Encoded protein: CASSPSTPAVTDTQYF.

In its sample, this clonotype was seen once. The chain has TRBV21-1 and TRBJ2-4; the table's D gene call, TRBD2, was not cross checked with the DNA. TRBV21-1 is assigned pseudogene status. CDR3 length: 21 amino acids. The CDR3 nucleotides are TGTGCCAGCAGCCCCCGGGGGTTAGGGACTAGCGTCCCCCTAGCCAAAAACATTCAGTACTTC. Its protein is CASSPRGLGTSVPLAKNIQYF.

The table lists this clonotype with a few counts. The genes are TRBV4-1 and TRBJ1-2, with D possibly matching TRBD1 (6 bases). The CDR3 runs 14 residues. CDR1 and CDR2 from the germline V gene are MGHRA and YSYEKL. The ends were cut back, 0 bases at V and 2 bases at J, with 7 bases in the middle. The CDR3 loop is CASSQDDRNYGYTF. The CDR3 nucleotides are TGCGCCAGCAGCCAAGACGACAGGAACTATGGCTACACCTTC.

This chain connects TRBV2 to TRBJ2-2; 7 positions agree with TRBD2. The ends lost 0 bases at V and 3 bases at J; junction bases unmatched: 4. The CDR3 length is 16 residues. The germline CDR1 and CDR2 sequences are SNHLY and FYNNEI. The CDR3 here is CASSEAERGYTGELFF. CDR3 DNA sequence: TGTGCCAGCAGTGAAGCTGAGCGGGGCTACACCGGGGAGCTGTTTTTT.

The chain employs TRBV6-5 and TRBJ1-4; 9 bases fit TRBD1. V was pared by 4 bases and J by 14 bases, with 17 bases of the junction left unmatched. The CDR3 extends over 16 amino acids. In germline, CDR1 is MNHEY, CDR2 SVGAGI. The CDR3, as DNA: TGTGCCAGCAGTTCACCCTCCGGGACAGGGCTACGGGGGCTGTTTTTT. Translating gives CASSSPSGTGLRGLFF.

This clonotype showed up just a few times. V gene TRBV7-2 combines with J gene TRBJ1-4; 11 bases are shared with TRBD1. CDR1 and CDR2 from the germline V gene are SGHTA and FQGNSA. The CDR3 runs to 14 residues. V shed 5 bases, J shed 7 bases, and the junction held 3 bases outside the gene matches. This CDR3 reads CASSRTGGGEKLFF. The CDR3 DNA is TGTGCCAGCAGCCGGACAGGGGGCGGTGAAAAACTGTTTTTT.